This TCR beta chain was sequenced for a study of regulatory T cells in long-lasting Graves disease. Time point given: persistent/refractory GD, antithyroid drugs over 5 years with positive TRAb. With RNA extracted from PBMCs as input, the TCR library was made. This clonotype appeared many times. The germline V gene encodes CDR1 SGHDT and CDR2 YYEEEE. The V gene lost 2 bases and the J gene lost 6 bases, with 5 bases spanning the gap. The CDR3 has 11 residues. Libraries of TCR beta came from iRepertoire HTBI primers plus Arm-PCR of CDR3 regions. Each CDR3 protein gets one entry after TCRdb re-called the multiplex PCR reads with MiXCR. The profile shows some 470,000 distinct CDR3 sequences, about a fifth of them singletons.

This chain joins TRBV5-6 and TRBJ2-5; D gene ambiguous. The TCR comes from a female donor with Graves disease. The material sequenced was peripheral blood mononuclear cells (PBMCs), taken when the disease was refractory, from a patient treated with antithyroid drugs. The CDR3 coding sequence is TGTGCCAGCAGCTTCGGAAAGACCCAGTACTTC. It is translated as CASSFGKTQYF.